This T cell receptor (beta chain) was observed in a study of blood T cell repertoires in COVID-19. Study summary: The United States, Italy and Spain were the sources of the acute and convalescent COVID-19 samples. The cDNA or gDNA used as material had been derived from T cells, B-cell-depleted T cells, or PBMCs.

Trimming stripped 1 base from V and 5 bases from J, with 8 bases between. CDR3 size: 13 residues. Germline lookup yields CDR1 LGHDT and CDR2 YNNKEL (reference sequence). Original handling: Reference gene primer amplification gave estimated nucleated cell counts. Sequenced by immunoSEQ multiplex PCR; TCRdb stores in-frame clones only, minus some. V and J calls and clone size are those listed in that table; D and trimming were worked out from the DNA. The repertoire holds approximately 300,000 clones, with 75% to 90% as singletons. V gene TRBV3-1 (or the pseudogene TRBV3-2) combines with J gene TRBJ1-2, with unresolved D. The sequencing sample was made of peripheral blood. The receptor's source is a man younger than 30 with active or convalescent COVID-19. The CDR3 region has the DNA TGTGCCAGCAGCCAAGTACCCCAGTATGGCTACACCTTC. Translating it yields CASSQVPQYGYTF.